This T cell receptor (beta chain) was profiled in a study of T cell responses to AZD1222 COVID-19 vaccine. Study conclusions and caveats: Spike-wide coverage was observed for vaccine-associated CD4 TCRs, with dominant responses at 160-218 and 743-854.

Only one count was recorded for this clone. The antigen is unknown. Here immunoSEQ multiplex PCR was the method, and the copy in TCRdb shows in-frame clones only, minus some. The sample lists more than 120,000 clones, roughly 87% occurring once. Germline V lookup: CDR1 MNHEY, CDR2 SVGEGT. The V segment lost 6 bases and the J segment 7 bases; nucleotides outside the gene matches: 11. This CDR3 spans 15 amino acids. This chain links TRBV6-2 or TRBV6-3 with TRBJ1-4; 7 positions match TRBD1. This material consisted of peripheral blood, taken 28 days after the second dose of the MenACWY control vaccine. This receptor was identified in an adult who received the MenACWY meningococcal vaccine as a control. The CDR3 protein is CASSPDREGREKLFF. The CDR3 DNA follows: TGTGCCAGCAGCCCCGACAGGGAGGGTCGTGAAAAACTGTTTTTT.